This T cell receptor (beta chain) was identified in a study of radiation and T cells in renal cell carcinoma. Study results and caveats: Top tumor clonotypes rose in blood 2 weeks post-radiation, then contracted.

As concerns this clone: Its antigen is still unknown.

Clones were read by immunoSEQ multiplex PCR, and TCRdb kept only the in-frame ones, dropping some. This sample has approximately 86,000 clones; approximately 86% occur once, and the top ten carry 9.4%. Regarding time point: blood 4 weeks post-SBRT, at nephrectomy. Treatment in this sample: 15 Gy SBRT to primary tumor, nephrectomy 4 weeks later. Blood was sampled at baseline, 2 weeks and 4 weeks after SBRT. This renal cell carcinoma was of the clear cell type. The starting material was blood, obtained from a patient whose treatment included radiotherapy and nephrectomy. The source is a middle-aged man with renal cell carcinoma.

The CDR3 nucleotides read TGTGCCAGCAGCTCCTTCATGGATCTACTCACAGATACGCAGTATTTT. This codes for CASSSFMDLLTDTQYF. This chain connects TRBV7-2 to TRBJ2-3; D gene unclear. Germline V lookup: CDR1 SGHTA, CDR2 FQGNSA. V was clipped by 4 bases and J by 2 bases, with 16 bases between them. This CDR3 is built from 16 residues.